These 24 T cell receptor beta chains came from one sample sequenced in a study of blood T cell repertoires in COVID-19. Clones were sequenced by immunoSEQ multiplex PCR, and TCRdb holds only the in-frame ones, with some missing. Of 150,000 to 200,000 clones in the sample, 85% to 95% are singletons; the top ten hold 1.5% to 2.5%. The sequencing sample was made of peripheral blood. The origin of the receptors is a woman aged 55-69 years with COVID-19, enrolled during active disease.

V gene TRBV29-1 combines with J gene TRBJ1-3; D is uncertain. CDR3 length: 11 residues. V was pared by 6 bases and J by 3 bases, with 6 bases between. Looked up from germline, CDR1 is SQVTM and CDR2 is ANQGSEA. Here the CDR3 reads CSVAVGNTIYF. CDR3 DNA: TGCAGCGTGGCCGTTGGAAACACCATATATTTT.

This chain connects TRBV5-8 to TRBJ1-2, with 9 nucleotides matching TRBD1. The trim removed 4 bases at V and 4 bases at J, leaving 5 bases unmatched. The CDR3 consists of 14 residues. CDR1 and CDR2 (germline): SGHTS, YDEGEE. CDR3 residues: CASSPGTGPYGYTF. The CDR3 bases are TGTGCCAGCAGCCCCGGGACAGGGCCCTATGGCTACACCTTC.

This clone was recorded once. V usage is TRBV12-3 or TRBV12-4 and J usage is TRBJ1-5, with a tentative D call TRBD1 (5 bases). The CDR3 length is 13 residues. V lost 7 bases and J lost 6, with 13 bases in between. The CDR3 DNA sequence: TGTGCCAGCACTGACGACGGGGGTCAGCCCCAGCATTTT. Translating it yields CASTDDGGQPQHF.

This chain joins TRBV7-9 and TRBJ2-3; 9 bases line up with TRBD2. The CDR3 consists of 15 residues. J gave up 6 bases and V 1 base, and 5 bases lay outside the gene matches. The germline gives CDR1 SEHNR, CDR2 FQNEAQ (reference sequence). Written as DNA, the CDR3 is TGTGCCAGCAGCTTAGGTGGCGGGGGGGCGGATACGCAGTATTTT. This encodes CASSLGGGGADTQYF.

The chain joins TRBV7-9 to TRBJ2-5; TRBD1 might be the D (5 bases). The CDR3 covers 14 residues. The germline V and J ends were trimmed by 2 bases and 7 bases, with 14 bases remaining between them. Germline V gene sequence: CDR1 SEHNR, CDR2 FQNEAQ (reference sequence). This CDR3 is CASSLLSGSGTQYF. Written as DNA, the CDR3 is TGTGCCAGCAGCTTACTATCAGGGTCGGGGACCCAGTACTTC.

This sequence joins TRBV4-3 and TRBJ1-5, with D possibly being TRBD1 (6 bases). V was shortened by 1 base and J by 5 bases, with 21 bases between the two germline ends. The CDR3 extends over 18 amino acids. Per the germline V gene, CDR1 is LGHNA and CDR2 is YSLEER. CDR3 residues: CASSQGRGGLGDDQPQHF. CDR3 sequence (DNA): TGCGCCAGCAGCCAAGGTCGAGGGGGTTTGGGGGACGATCAGCCCCAGCATTTT.

This CDR3 reads CASSFGPAAGYTF. The CDR3, as DNA: TGTGCCAGCAGTTTTGGGCCTGCCGCGGGCTACACCTTC. This chain joins TRBV12-3 or TRBV12-4 and TRBJ1-2; no definite D call. The V end lost 3 bases, the J end lost 8 bases, and 13 bases lay between the germline ends. This CDR3 spans 13 amino acids.

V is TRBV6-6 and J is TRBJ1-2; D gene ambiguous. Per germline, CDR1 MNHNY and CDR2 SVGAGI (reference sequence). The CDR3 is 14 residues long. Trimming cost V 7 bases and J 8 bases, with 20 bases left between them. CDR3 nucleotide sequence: TGTGCCAGCACTCCCAATTATGAGGCATTGGGCTACACCTTC. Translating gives CASTPNYEALGYTF.

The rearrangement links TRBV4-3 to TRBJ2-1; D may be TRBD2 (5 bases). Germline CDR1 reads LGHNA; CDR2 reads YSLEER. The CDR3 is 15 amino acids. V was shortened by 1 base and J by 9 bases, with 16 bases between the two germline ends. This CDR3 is CASSQGERPAGEQFF. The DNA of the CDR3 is TGCGCCAGCAGCCAAGGGGAGCGCCCGGCCGGTGAGCAGTTCTTC.

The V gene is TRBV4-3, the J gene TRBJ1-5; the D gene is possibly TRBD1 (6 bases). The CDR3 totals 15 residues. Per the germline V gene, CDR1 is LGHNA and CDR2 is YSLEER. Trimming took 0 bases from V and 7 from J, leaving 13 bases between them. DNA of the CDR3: TGCGCCAGCAGCCAAGATTCAGGCAGGGGCCAGCCCCAGCATTTT. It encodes CASSQDSGRGQPQHF.

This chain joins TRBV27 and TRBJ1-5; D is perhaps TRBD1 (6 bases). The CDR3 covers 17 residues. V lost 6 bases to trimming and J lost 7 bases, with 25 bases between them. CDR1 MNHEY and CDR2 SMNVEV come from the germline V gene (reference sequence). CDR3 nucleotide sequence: TGTGCCAGCAGCCCAACCTACACAGGGCTCGATAACCAGCCCCAGCATTTT. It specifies CASSPTYTGLDNQPQHF.

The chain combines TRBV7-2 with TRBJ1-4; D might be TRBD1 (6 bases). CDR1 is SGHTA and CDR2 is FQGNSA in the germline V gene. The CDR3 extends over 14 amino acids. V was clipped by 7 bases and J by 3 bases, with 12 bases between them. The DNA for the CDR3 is TGTGCCAGCACCTATGACAGGTCTAATGAAAAACTGTTTTTT. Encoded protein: CASTYDRSNEKLFF.

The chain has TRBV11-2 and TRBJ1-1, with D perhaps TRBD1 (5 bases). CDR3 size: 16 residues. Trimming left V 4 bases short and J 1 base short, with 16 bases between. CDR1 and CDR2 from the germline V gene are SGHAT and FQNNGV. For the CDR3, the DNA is TGTGCCAGCAGCTATTGGGGCGTGGGCCAGAACACTGAAGCTTTCTTT. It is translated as CASSYWGVGQNTEAFF.

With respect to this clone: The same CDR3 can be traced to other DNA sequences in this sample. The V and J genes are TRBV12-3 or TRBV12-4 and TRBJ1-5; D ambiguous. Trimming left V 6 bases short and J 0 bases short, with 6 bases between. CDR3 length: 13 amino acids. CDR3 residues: CASSLYSNQPQHF. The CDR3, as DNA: TGTGCCAGCAGCCTATATAGCAATCAGCCCCAGCATTTT.

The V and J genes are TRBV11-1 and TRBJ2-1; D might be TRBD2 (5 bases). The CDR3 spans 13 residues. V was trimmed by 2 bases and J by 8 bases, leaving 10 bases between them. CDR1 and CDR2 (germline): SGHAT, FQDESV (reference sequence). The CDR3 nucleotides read TGTGCCAGCAGCTTACCGGGGTCTCATGAGCAGTTCTTC. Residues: CASSLPGSHEQFF.

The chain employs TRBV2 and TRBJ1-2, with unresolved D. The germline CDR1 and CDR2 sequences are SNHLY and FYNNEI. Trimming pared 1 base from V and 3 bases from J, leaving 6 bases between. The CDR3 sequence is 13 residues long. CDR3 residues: CASSEERDYGYTF. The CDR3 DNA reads TGTGCCAGCAGTGAAGAGCGGGACTATGGCTACACCTTC.

DNA of the CDR3: TGTGCCAGCAGCCAAGGACAGGGAATCTACGAGCAGTACTTC. As protein: CASSQGQGIYEQYF. The J gene is TRBJ2-7, the V gene TRBV6-2 or TRBV6-3; 8 bases line up with TRBD1. Trimming took 6 bases from V and 3 from J; bases not matched to a gene: 7. CDR1 and CDR2 from the germline V gene are MNHEY and SVGEGT. The CDR3 length is 14 residues.

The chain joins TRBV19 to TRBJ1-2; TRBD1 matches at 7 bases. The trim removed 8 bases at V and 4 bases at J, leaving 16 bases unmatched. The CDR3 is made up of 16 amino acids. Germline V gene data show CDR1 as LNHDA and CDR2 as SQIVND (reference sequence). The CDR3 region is CASQRVETGMGYGYTF. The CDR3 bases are TGTGCCAGTCAAAGGGTGGAGACAGGGATGGGCTATGGCTACACCTTC.

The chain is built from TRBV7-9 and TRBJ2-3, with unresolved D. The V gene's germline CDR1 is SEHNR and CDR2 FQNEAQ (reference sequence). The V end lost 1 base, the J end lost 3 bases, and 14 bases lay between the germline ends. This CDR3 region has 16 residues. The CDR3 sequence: CASSLGGVGVTDTQYF. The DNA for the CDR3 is TGTGCCAGCAGCTTAGGAGGTGTTGGTGTTACAGATACGCAGTATTTT.

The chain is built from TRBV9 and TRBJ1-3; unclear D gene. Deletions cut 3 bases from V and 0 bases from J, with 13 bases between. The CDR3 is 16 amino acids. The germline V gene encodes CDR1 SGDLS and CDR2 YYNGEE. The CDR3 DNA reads TGTGCCAGCAGCGACACGACGAGGAGCTCTGGAAACACCATATATTTT. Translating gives CASSDTTRSSGNTIYF.

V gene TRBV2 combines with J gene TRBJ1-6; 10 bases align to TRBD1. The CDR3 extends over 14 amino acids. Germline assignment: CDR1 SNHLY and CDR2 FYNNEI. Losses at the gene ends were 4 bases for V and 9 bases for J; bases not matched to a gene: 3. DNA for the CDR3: TGTGCCAGCAGTGCTAGACAGGGGGCTTCACCCCTCCACTTT. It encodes CASSARQGASPLHF.

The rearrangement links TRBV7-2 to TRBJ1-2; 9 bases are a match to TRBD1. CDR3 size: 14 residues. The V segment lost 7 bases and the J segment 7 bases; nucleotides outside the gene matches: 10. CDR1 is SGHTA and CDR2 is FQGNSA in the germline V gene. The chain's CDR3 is CASTSGQGARGYTF. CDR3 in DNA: TGTGCCAGCACTTCGGGACAGGGAGCACGTGGCTACACCTTC.

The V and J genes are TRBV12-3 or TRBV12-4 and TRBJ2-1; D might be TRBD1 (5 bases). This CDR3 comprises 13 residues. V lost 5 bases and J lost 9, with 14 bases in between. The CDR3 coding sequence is TGTGCCAGCAGTCCCCAGGGTTATTTTGAGCAGTTCTTC. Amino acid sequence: CASSPQGYFEQFF.

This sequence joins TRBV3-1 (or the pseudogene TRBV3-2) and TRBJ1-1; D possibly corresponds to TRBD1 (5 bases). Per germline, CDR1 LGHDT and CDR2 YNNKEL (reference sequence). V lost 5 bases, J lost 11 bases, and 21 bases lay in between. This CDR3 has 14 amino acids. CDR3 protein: CASSEGRFGSDAFF. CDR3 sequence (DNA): TGTGCCAGCAGCGAGGGGAGGTTTGGATCGGATGCTTTCTTT.